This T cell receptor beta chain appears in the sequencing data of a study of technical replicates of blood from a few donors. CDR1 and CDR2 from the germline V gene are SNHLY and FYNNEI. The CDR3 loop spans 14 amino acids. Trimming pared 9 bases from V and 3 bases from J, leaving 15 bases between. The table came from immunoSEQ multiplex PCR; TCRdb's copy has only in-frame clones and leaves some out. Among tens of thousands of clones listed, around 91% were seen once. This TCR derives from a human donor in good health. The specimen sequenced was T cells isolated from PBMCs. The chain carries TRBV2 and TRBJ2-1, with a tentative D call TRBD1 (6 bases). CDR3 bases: TGTGCCAGTCCCAACCAGGGGCGCTACAATGAGCAGTTCTTC. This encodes CASPNQGRYNEQFF.